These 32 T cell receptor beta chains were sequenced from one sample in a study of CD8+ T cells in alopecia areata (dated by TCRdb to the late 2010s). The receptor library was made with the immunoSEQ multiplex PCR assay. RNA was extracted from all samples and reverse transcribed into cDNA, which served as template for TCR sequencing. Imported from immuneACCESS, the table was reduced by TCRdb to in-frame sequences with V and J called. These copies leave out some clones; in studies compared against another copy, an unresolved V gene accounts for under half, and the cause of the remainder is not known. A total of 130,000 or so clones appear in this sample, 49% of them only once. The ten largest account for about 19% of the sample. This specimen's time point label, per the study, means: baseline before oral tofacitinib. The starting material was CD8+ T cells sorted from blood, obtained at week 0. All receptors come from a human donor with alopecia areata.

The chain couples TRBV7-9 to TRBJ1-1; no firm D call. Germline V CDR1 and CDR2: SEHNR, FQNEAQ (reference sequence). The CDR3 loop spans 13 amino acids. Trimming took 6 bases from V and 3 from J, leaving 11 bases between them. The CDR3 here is CASRFGGDTEAFF. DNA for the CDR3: TGTGCCAGCAGGTTCGGTGGGGACACTGAAGCTTTCTTT.

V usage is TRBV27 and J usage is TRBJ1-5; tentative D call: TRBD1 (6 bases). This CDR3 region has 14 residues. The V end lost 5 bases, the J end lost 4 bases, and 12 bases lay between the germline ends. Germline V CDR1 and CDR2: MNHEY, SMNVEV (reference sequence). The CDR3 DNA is TGTGCCAGCAGTGAGAGGGGGGGAAATCAGCCCCAGCATTTT. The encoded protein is CASSERGGNQPQHF.

In DNA, the CDR3 is TGTGCCAGCAGTGCCACAGATACGCAGTATTTT. Translating gives CASSATDTQYF. This chain connects TRBV25-1 to TRBJ2-3; no definite D call. Between the trimmed V and J ends, which lost 4 bases and 2 bases, there was a span of 1 base. This CDR3 region has 11 residues. Germline values: CDR1 MGHDK, CDR2 SYGVNS.

The CDR3 nucleotides read TGTGCCAGCAGCCCTATACCGGGACAGGGGGCAGGAGAGACCCAGTACTTC. It translates to CASSPIPGQGAGETQYF. The V call is TRBV27, the J call TRBJ2-5, with 12 bases lining up with TRBD1. Germline V gene lookup returns CDR1 MNHEY and CDR2 SMNVEV (reference sequence). CDR3 length equals 17 residues. The trim removed 6 bases at V and 4 bases at J, leaving 12 bases unmatched.

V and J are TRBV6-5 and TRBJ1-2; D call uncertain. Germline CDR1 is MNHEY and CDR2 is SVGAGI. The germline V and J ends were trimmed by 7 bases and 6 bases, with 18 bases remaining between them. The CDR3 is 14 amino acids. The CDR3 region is CASIPTGSLNGYTF. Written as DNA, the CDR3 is TGTGCCAGCATTCCCACCGGCAGTCTAAATGGCTACACCTTC.

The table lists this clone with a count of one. The CDR3 here is CASSEDYQETQYF. The CDR3 DNA follows: TGTGCCAGCAGCGAGGACTACCAAGAGACCCAGTACTTC. The gene calls are TRBV9 and TRBJ2-5; tentatively, D is TRBD2 (5 bases). There are 13 residues in the CDR3. Germline V gives CDR1 SGDLS, CDR2 YYNGEE. Trimming removed 3 bases from V and 0 bases from J, with 6 bases in between.

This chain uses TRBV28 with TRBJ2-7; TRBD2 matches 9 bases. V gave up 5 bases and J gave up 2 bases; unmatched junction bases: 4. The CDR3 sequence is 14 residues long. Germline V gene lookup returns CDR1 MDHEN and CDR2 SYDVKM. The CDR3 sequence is CASSALAGTYEQYF. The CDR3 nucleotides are TGTGCCAGCAGTGCCCTAGCGGGGACCTACGAGCAGTACTTC. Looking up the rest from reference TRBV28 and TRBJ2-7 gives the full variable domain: DVKVTQSSRYLVKRTGEKVFLECVQDMDHENMFWYRQDPGLGLRLIYFSYDVKMKEKGDIPEGYSVSREKKERFSLILESASTNQTSMYLCASSALAGTYEQYFGPGTRLTVT.

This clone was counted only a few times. CDR3 in DNA: TGTGCCAGCAGCTCCCACAGGGATGGCTACACCTTC. Residues: CASSSHRDGYTF. The rearrangement uses TRBV13 and TRBJ1-2, with a possible D match to TRBD1 (6 bases). Germline loops: CDR1 PRHDT, CDR2 FYEKMQ (reference sequence). Trimming took off 4 bases at V and 6 bases at J, with 9 bases between the two ends. This CDR3 is 12 amino acids long.

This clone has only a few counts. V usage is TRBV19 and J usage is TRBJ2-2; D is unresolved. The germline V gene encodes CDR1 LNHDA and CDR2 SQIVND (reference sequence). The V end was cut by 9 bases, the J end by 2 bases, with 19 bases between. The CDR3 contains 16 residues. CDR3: CASLNHGTLNTGELFF. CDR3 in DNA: TGTGCCAGCCTGAACCACGGAACCTTAAACACCGGGGAGCTGTTTTTT.

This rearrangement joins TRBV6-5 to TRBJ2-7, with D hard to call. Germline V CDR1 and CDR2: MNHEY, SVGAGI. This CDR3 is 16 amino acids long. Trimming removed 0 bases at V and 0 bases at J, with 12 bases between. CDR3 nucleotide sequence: TGTGCCAGCAGTTACTCAAGGGAAATGGGCTCCTACGAGCAGTACTTC. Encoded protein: CASSYSREMGSYEQYF.

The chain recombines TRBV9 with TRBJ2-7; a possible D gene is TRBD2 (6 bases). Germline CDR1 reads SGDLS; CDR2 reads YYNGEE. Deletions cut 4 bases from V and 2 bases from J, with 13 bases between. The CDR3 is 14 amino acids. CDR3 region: CASSLGGGTYEQYF. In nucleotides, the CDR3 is TGTGCCAGCAGCTTGGGGGGTGGGACCTACGAGCAGTACTTC.

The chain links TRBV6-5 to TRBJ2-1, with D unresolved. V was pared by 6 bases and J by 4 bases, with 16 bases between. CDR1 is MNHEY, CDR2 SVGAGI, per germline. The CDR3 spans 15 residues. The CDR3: CASSTSRAPYNEQFF. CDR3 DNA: TGTGCCAGCAGCACGTCTCGGGCACCTTACAATGAGCAGTTCTTC.

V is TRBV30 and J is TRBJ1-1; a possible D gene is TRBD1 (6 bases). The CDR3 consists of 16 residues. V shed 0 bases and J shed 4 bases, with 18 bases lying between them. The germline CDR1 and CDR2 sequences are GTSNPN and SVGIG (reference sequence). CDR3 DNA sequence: TGTGCCTGGAGTGTACGAGGTGGGGGGCTAGGCACTGAAGCTTTCTTT. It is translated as CAWSVRGGGLGTEAFF.

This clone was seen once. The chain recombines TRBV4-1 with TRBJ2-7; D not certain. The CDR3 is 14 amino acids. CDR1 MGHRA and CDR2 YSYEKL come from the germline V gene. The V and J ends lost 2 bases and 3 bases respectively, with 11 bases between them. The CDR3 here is CASSQIAELYEQYF. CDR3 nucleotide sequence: TGCGCCAGCAGCCAAATAGCAGAGCTCTACGAGCAGTACTTC.

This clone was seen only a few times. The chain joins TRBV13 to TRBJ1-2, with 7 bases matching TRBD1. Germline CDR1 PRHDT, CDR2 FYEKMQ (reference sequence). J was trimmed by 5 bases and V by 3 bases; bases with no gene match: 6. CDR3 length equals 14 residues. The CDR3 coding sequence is TGTGCCAGCAGCTTTGGGGACAGCGTTTATGGCTACACCTTC. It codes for CASSFGDSVYGYTF.

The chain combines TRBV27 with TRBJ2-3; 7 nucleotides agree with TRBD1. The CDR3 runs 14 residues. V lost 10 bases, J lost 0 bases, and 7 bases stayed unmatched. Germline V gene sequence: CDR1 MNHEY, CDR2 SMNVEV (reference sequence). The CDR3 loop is CATSTGASTDTQYF. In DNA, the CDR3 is TGTGCCACCTCAACAGGGGCCAGCACAGATACGCAGTATTTT.

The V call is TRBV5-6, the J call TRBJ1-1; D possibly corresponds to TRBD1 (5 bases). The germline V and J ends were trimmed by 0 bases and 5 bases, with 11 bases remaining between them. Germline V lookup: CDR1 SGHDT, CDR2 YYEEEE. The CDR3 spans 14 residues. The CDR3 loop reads CASSLDSGGTEAFF. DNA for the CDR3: TGTGCCAGCAGCTTGGATAGCGGGGGAACTGAAGCTTTCTTT.

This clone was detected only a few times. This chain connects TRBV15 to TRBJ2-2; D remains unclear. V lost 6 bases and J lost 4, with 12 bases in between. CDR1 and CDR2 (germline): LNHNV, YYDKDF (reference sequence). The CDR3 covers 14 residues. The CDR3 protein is CATSVAGTTGELFF. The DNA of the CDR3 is TGTGCCACCAGTGTGGCAGGAACCACCGGGGAGCTGTTTTTT.

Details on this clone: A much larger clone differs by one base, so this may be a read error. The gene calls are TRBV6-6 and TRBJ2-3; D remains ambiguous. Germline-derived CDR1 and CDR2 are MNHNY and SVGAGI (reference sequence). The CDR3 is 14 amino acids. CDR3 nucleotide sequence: TGTGCCAGCAGTGACTCTGGCGGCACAGATACGCAGTATTTT. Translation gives CASSDSGGTDTQYF.

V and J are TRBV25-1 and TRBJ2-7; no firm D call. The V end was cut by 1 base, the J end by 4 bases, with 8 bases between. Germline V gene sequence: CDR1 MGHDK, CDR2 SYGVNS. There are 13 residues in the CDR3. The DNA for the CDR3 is TGTGCCAGCAGTGAATTAGGGATGTACGAGCAGTACTTC. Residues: CASSELGMYEQYF.

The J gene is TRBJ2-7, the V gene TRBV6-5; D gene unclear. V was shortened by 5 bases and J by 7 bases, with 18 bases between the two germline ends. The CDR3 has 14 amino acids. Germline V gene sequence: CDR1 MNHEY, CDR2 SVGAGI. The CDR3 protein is CASSPLSAVGEQYF. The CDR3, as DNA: TGTGCCAGCAGTCCCCTGAGCGCCGTTGGGGAGCAGTACTTC.

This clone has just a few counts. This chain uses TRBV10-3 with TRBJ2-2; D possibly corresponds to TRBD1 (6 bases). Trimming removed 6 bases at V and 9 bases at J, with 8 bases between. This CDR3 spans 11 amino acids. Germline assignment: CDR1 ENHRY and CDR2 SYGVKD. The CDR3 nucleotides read TGTGCCATCAGATGGGACAGGGAGCTGTTTTTT. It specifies CAIRWDRELFF.

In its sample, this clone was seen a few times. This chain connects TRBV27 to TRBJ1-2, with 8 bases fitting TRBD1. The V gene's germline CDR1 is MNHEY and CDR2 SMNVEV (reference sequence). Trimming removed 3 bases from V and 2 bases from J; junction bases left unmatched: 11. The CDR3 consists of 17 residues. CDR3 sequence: CASSLSFRTGRNYGYTF. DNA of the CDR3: TGTGCCAGCAGTTTGTCCTTCCGGACAGGGAGGAACTATGGCTACACCTTC.

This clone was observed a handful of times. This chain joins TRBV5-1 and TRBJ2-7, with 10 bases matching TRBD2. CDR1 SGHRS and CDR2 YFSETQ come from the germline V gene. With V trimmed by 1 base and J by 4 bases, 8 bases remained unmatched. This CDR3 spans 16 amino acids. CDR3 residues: CASSLSVAGGFYEQYF. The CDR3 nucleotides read TGCGCCAGCAGCTTGTCCGTAGCGGGGGGATTTTACGAGCAGTACTTC.

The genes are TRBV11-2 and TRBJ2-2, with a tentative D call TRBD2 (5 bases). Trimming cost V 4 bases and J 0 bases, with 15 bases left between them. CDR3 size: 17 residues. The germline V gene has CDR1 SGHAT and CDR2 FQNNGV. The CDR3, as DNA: TGTGCCAGCAGCTCGCCCTCTGGGAGTACGAACACCGGGGAGCTGTTTTTT. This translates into CASSSPSGSTNTGELFF.

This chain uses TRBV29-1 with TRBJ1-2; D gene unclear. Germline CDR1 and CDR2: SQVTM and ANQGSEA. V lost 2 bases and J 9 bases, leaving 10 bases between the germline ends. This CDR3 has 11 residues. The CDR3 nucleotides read TGCAGCGTTGAACGCAGGTTCCGCTACACCTTC. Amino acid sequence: CSVERRFRYTF. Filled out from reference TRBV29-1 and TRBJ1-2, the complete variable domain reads SAVISQKPSRDICQRGTSLTIQCQVDSQVTMMFWYRQQPGQSLTLIATANQGSEATYESGFVIDKFPISRPNLTFSTLTVSNMSPEDSSIYLCSVERRFRYTFGSGTRLTVV.

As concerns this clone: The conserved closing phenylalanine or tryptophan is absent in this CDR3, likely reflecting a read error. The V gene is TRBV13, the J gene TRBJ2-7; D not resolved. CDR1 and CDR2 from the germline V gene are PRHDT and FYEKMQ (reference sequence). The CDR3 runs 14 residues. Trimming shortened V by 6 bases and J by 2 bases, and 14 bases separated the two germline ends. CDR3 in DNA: TGTGCCAGCAGTTCACAAGACAAAGCCTACGAGCAGTACCTC. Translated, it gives CASSSQDKAYEQYL.

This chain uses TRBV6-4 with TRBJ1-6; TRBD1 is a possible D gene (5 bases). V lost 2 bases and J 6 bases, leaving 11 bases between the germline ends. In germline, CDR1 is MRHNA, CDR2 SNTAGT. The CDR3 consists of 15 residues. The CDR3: CASSDTQGFNSPLHF. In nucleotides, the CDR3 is TGTGCCAGCAGTGACACCCAGGGCTTTAATTCACCCCTCCACTTT.

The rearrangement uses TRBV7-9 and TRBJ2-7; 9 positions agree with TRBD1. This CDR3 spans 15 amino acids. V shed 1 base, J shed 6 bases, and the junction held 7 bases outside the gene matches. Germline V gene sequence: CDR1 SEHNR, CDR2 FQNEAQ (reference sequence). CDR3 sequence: CASSLDGTGTGEQYF. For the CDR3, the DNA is TGTGCCAGCAGCTTAGACGGGACAGGGACGGGCGAGCAGTACTTC.

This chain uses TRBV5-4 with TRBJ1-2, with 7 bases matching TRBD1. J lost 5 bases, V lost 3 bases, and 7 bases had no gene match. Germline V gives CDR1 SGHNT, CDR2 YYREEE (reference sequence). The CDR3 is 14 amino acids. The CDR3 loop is CASSSTTGKYGYTF. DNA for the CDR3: TGTGCCAGCAGCTCGACGACAGGGAAATATGGCTACACCTTC.

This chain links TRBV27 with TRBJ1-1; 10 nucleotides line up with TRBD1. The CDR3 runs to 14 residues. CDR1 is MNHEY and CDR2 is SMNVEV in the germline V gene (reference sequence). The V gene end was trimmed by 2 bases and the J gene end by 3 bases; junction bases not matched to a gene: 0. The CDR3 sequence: CASSLDRGHTEAFF. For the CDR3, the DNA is TGTGCCAGCAGTTTAGACAGGGGGCACACTGAAGCTTTCTTT.

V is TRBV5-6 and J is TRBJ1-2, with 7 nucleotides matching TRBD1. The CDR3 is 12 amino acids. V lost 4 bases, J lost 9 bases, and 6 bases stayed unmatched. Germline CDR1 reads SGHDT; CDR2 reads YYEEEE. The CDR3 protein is CASSQGVVSYTF. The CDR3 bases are TGTGCCAGCAGCCAGGGGGTTGTAAGCTACACCTTC.